Each of the 24 T cell receptor beta chains below was sequenced from the same sample in a study of T cell clonality in common variable immunodeficiency. Clones were read by immunoSEQ multiplex PCR, and TCRdb kept only the in-frame ones, dropping some. The record shows 50,000 to 55,000 clones for this sample, with no singletons present. The sequenced sample consisted of peripheral blood mononuclear cells. The receptors come from a person aged 18 to 69 in good health.

In its sample, this clone was seen many times. Read sequence stops 3 residues before the CDR3 end, and the germline J gene provides the missing end. The rearrangement joins TRBV20-1 to TRBJ2-5; no firm D call. Germline CDR1 is DFQATT and CDR2 is SNEGSKA (reference sequence). This CDR3 comprises 12 residues. Trimming cost V 5 bases and J 0 bases, with 7 bases left between them. The CDR3 protein is CSAYKNQETQYF. The sequenced part of the CDR3 DNA is TGCAGTGCTTACAAGAACCAAGAGACC.

This clone was counted only a few times. The sequence runs out 3 residues before the end of the CDR3; the remainder is reconstructed from the germline J gene. The J gene is TRBJ1-1, the V gene TRBV7-9, with 8 bases that match TRBD1. CDR1 is SEHNR and CDR2 is FQNEAQ in the germline V gene (reference sequence). This CDR3 is 12 amino acids long. The covered CDR3 bases are TGTGCCAGCAGCACCAGACAGGGGAGA. Residues: CASSTRQGR. From start to end, the CDR3 is CASSTRQGRAFF.

This clone was found many times. Sequencing ends 3 residues short of the CDR3 end; the germline J gene provides the rest. The V call is TRBV5-1, the J call TRBJ2-1; the match to TRBD1 covers 7 bases. The germline V gene encodes CDR1 SGHRS and CDR2 YFSETQ. CDR3 size: 14 residues. The V segment lost 4 bases and the J segment 6 bases; nucleotides outside the gene matches: 7. The CDR3 protein is CASSLRGFGNEQFF. CDR3 DNA, as far as it was read: TGCGCCAGCAGCCTCAGGGGGTTCGGCAATGAG.

On this clone: The read stops 3 residues short of the end of the CDR3; the missing end is completed from the germline J gene. The rearrangement joins TRBV18 to TRBJ1-2; D unclear. The CDR3 covers 12 residues. The V gene's germline CDR1 is KGHSH and CDR2 LQKENI. The CDR3 DNA, read in part, is TGTGCCAGCTCGAGGGCGCAGAGTGAC. It yields the protein CASSRAQSD. The full CDR3 protein is CASSRAQSDYTF. Variable domain in full (rest from reference TRBV18 and TRBJ1-2): NAGVMQNPRHLVRRRGQEARLRCSPMKGHSHVYWYRQLPEEGLKFMVYLQKENIIDESGMPKERFSAEFPKEGPSILRIQQVVRGDSAAYFCASSRAQSDYTFGSGTRLTVV.

This clone was recorded many times. Read sequence stops 3 residues before the CDR3 end, and the germline J gene provides the missing end. The chain has TRBV5-4 and TRBJ2-7; 8 nucleotides agree with TRBD2. This CDR3 has 15 residues. CDR1 SGHNT and CDR2 YYREEE come from the germline V gene (reference sequence). The junction had 6 bases not matched to a gene; V was cut back by 2 bases and J by 2 bases. Partial CDR3 DNA: TGTGCCAGCAGCTTTGGAGGACTAGCCCCCTACGAG. Protein: CASSFGGLAPYE. The full CDR3 protein is CASSFGGLAPYEQYF.

This clone was found many times. The missing CDR3 end, 3 residues past where the read stops, is filled in from the germline J gene. This chain links TRBV20-1 with TRBJ1-1; D possibly corresponds to TRBD1 (5 bases). Between the trimmed V and J ends, which lost 5 bases and 6 bases, there was a span of 16 bases. The V gene's germline CDR1 is DFQATT and CDR2 SNEGSKA (reference sequence). The length of the CDR3 is 13 residues. CDR3 DNA (partial): TGCAGTGCTCGAAATACAGGTCCGGCTGAA. It is translated as CSARNTGPAE. The entire CDR3 protein is CSARNTGPAEAFF.

This clone showed up many times. At one end the junction does not follow the germline gene, possibly because of a read error. Read data end 3 residues before the CDR3 end; the end is taken from the germline J gene. The chain couples TRBV4-2 to TRBJ2-7; a possible D gene is TRBD2 (6 bases). The length of the CDR3 is 13 residues. Per the germline V gene, CDR1 is LGHNA and CDR2 is YNFKEQ. The CDR3 loop is CASSVGGSYEQYF. CDR3 DNA, as far as it was read: TGCGCCAGCAGCGTCGGGGGTTCCTACGAG.

This clone came up many times. With the read ending 3 residues before the CDR3 end, the germline J gene is used to fill in that end. The chain couples TRBV4-1 to TRBJ2-1; the match to TRBD1 covers 9 bases. Germline CDR1 MGHRA, CDR2 YSYEKL. The CDR3 consists of 16 residues. Trimming removed 2 bases from V and 3 bases from J; junction bases left unmatched: 5. CDR3 amino acids: CASSQSRDRDYNEQFF. Partial CDR3 DNA: TGCGCCAGCAGCCAATCGAGGGACAGGGACTACAATGAG.

This clone has at least ten counts. Read coverage stops 3 residues before the CDR3 terminus; the germline J gene supplies the remainder. The J gene is TRBJ2-2, the V gene TRBV2; a possible D gene is TRBD2 (5 bases). The V gene's germline CDR1 is SNHLY and CDR2 FYNNEI. The length of the CDR3 is 14 residues. Trimming removed 2 bases from V and 4 bases from J, with 8 bases in between. Here the CDR3 reads CASSELLATGELFF. CDR3 bases read: TGTGCCAGCAGTGAATTGCTAGCCACCGGGGAG.

Of note for this clone: Sequencing ends 3 residues short of the CDR3 end; the germline J gene provides the rest. The rearrangement links TRBV11-3 to TRBJ2-1; TRBD2 agrees at 7 bases. The V gene's germline CDR1 is SGHNT and CDR2 YENEEA. The CDR3 spans 14 residues. V shed 4 bases and J 7 bases; nucleotides not matched to a gene: 7. The CDR3 reads CASSSRDGGNEQFF. Incomplete CDR3 DNA: TGTGCCAGCAGCTCCCGGGACGGGGGGAATGAG.

This clone was recorded a few times. The CDR3 extends 3 residues past the end of the read, so its final part is completed from the germline J gene. The V gene is TRBV6-2 or TRBV6-3, the J gene TRBJ2-3, with 7 bases identical to TRBD2. This CDR3 is 14 amino acids long. From germline, CDR1 is MNHEY and CDR2 SVGEGT. The CDR3 DNA, read in part, is TGTGCCAGCAGGGGGGGGTGGGTAGGAGAGACG. Protein: CASRGGWVGET. The whole CDR3 region reads CASRGGWVGETQYF.

Turning to this clone: A much larger clone is a single base away; this may be a read error. The read finishes 3 residues shy of the CDR3 end, and the germline J gene is used to complete it. This rearrangement joins TRBV18 to TRBJ2-3; D ambiguous. From germline, CDR1 is KGHSH and CDR2 LQKENI. The CDR3 is made up of 14 amino acids. CDR3 residues: CASSPSSSRETQYF. The covered CDR3 bases are TGTGCCAGCTCACCGTCTAGTTCGCGAGAGACG.

This clone was recorded at least ten times. The CDR3 extends 3 residues past the end of the read, so its final part is completed from the germline J gene. V is TRBV3-1 (or the pseudogene TRBV3-2) and J is TRBJ2-5; a weak D match, TRBD1 (6 bases). Trimming took off 4 bases at V and 5 bases at J, with 17 bases between the two ends. CDR3 length: 15 amino acids. Germline V gene lookup returns CDR1 LGHDT and CDR2 YNNKEL (reference sequence). CDR3 protein: CASSLQGGFVETQYF. The covered CDR3 bases are TGTGCCAGCAGCCTACAGGGTGGCTTTGTCGAGACC.

This clone came up many times. Read data end 3 residues before the CDR3 end; the end is taken from the germline J gene. The J gene is TRBJ2-1, the V gene TRBV12-5; 10 bases are a match to TRBD2. J gave up 1 base and V 4 bases, and 10 bases lay outside the gene matches. CDR3 length: 18 amino acids. From germline, CDR1 is LGHNT and CDR2 FRNRAP. The CDR3 DNA, read in part, is TGTGCTAGTGGTTCCCGGACTAGCGGATCCTATTCCTACAATGAG. Residues: CASGSRTSGSYSYNE. The full CDR3 is CASGSRTSGSYSYNEQFF.

This clone appeared many times. The read finishes 3 residues shy of the CDR3 end, and the germline J gene is used to complete it. The rearrangement uses TRBV7-2 and TRBJ2-5, with 9 bases fitting TRBD2. Per germline, CDR1 SGHTA and CDR2 FQGNSA. The CDR3 is made up of 15 amino acids. V lost 1 base and J lost 4; bases outside the gene matches: 4. This CDR3 reads CASSLVIAGAETQYF. The sequenced CDR3 bases are TGTGCCAGCAGCTTAGTGATAGCGGGGGCAGAGACC. The full variable domain, with the rest looked up from reference TRBV7-2 and TRBJ2-5, is GAGVSQSPSNKVTEKGKDVELRCDPISGHTALYWYRQSLGQGLEFLIYFQGNSAPDKSGLPSDRFSAERTGGSVSTLTIQRTQQEDSAVYLCASSLVIAGAETQYFGPGTRLLVL.

As to this clone: The CDR3 is cut off 3 residues early in the read; its end comes from the germline J gene. J is TRBJ1-2 and V is TRBV6-2 or TRBV6-3; perhaps TRBD1 as D (6 bases). Germline CDR1 is MNHEY and CDR2 is SVGEGT. The CDR3 has 14 amino acids. CDR3 sequence reads: CASRPPWTDQGYTF. CDR3 bases read: TGTGCCAGCAGACCTCCCTGGACAGATCAAGGC.

With respect to this clone: The read gets to within 3 residues of the CDR3 end, and the germline J gene fills in the rest. V and J are TRBV7-8 and TRBJ2-5; 8 positions match TRBD1. Germline CDR1 and CDR2: SGHVS and FQNEAQ. This CDR3 is built from 15 residues. J was trimmed by 1 base and V by 6 bases; bases with no gene match: 7. CDR3 DNA, as far as it was read: TGTGCCAGCAGGCGACCAGGGGGCCCCCAAGAGACC. Protein product: CASRRPGGPQET. The complete CDR3 reads CASRRPGGPQETQYF.

This clone appeared many times. The sequenced fragment ends 3 residues before the CDR3 boundary, so the rest is inferred from the germline J gene. This rearrangement joins TRBV6-4 to TRBJ2-3, with D unresolved. This CDR3 has 13 residues. V lost 0 bases to trimming and J lost 3 bases, with 4 bases between them. CDR1 is MRHNA and CDR2 is SNTAGT in the germline V gene. The CDR3 DNA, read in part, is TGTGCCAGCAGTGACTCCACAACAGATACG. This codes for CASSDSTTDT. The complete CDR3 reads CASSDSTTDTQYF.

At least ten counts were recorded for this clone. The read ends 3 residues early relative to the CDR3; the germline J gene fills the gap. V and J are TRBV7-8 and TRBJ2-7; D might be TRBD2 (6 bases). CDR1 and CDR2 (germline): SGHVS, FQNEAQ. Trimming cost V 1 base and J 6 bases, with 7 bases left between them. The CDR3 is 12 amino acids. CDR3 in amino acids: CASSLGLVEQYF. CDR3 DNA, as far as it was read: TGTGCCAGCAGCTTAGGACTAGTCGAG.

A note on this clone: The read finishes 3 residues shy of the CDR3 end, and the germline J gene is used to complete it. The chain carries TRBV7-2 and TRBJ2-2; 12 positions agree with TRBD2. This CDR3 contains 15 residues. CDR1 is SGHTA, CDR2 FQGNSA, per germline. The V segment lost 5 bases and the J segment 5 bases; nucleotides outside the gene matches: 3. CDR3 DNA, as far as it was read: TGTGCCAGCAGCCAACTAGCGGGAGGAACCGGGGAG. Encoded protein: CASSQLAGGTGE. Given in full, the CDR3 is CASSQLAGGTGELFF.

The sample holds many counts of this clone. Read coverage stops 3 residues before the CDR3 terminus; the germline J gene supplies the remainder. The chain carries TRBV15 and TRBJ2-7; TRBD2 matches 11 bases. Trimming at V came to 2 bases and at J to 3 bases, leaving 6 bases not matched to a gene. The CDR3 covers 16 residues. Germline lookup yields CDR1 LNHNV and CDR2 YYDKDF (reference sequence). CDR3 sequence: CATSRPIAGGDYEQYF. The part of the CDR3 DNA that was read is TGTGCCACCAGCAGACCTATAGCGGGAGGGGACTACGAG.

A note on this clone: Sequencing ends 3 residues short of the CDR3 end; the germline J gene provides the rest. This chain links TRBV7-2 with TRBJ1-2; possible D gene TRBD1, 5 bases. Per the germline V gene, CDR1 is SGHTA and CDR2 is FQGNSA. The CDR3 covers 14 residues. The covered CDR3 bases are TGTGCCAGCAGCTTTAATCGCGGGGCCTACGAC. This codes for CASSFNRGAYD. The whole CDR3 is CASSFNRGAYDYTF.

This clone was found many times. The CDR3 goes on 3 residues after the read ends, and that part is filled in from the germline J gene. The chain employs TRBV10-3 and TRBJ1-6, with D uncertain. Trimming took 9 bases from V and 9 from J, leaving 15 bases between them. The CDR3 consists of 13 residues. Germline CDR1 and CDR2: ENHRY and SYGVKD. Incomplete CDR3 DNA: TGTGCCATAACGCCCCAAGCGGCTTCACCC. It yields the protein CAITPQAASP. The whole CDR3 protein is CAITPQAASPLHF.

Many counts were recorded for this clone. The read finishes 3 residues shy of the CDR3 end, and the germline J gene is used to complete it. The V call is TRBV24-1, the J call TRBJ2-1; possible D gene TRBD1, 5 bases. The CDR3 totals 15 residues. V was pared by 0 bases and J by 5 bases, with 10 bases between. Germline V gives CDR1 KGHDR, CDR2 SFDVKD. The CDR3 region is CATSDLRQGNNEQFF. The sequenced part of the CDR3 DNA is TGTGCCACCAGTGATTTGAGGCAGGGAAACAATGAG.